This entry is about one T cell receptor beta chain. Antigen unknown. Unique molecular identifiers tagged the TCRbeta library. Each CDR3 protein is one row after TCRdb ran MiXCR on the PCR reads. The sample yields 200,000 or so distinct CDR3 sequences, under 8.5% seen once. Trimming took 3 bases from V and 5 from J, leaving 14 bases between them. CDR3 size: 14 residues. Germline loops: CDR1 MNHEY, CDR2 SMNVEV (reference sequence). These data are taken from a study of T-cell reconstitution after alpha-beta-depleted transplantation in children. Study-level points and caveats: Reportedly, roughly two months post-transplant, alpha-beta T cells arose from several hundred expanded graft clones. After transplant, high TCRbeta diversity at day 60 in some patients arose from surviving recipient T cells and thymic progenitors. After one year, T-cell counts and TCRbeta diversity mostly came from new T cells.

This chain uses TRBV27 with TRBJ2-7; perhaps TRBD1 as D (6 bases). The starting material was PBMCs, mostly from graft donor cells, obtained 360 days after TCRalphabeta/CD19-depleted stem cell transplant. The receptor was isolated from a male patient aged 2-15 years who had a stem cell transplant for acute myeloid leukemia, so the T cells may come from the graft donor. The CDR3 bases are TGTGCCAGCAGTTTTTGGGCAGGGGCTGACGAGCAGTACTTC. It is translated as CASSFWAGADEQYF.